The text below deals with one T cell receptor (beta chain). This entry comes from a study of blood T cell repertoires in COVID-19. Original processing notes: Reference gene primers were amplified, and this amplification served to estimate nucleated cell counts. TCRdb keeps only in-frame clones here, not all; method: immunoSEQ multiplex PCR. V and J calls and clone size come straight from that table; D and trimming were deduced from the DNA. This table holds roughly 130,000 clones, over 65% found once. Trimming pared 2 bases from V and 1 base from J, leaving 5 bases between. The CDR3 spans 13 residues. CDR1 and CDR2 from the germline V gene are SNHLY and FYNNEI.

This receptor was taken from a middle-aged man with acute or convalescent COVID-19. Sequenced input: peripheral blood. The V call is TRBV2, the J call TRBJ1-1; unclear D gene. The CDR3 reads CASSERGNTEAFF. The CDR3 DNA reads TGTGCCAGCAGTGAAAGAGGGAACACTGAAGCTTTCTTT.